This record concerns one TCR beta chain sequence. The entry originates in a study of blood T cell repertoires in COVID-19. Profiling relied on immunoSEQ multiplex PCR, and the TCRdb table lists in-frame clones only, not all of them. The data hold tens of thousands of clones, with roughly nine tenths observed a single time. Trimming removed 0 bases from V and 7 bases from J; junction bases left unmatched: 8. The CDR3 length is 17 residues. The germline CDR1 and CDR2 sequences are LNHDA and SQIVND (reference sequence). The sample was peripheral blood. The TCR comes from a woman aged 55-69 years with COVID-19, enrolled during active disease. The genes are TRBV19 and TRBJ2-3, with 12 bases identical to TRBD2. The CDR3: CASSIDRGLAGSHTQYF. CDR3 bases: TGTGCCAGTAGTATAGACCGAGGACTAGCGGGGTCCCATACGCAGTATTTT.